The T cell receptor (beta chain) under discussion was sequenced for a study of Graves' ophthalmopathy and Graves' hyperthyroidism. As concerns this clonotype: Its antigen is currently unknown.

RNA transcripts provided the template for amplifying TCR beta CDR3 regions. RT-PCR with HTBI primers came first, then second-round multiplex PCR. In TCRdb, the multiplex PCR reads were re-called with MiXCR into one record per CDR3 protein. The top ten hold 1.5% to 2% of the sample, which has about 400,000 distinct CDR3 sequences, around 19% seen once. Between the trimmed V and J ends, which lost 4 bases and 5 bases, there was a span of 15 bases. CDR1 and CDR2 from the germline V gene are SGHTA and FQGNSA. CDR3 length: 14 residues. Whole-study findings and limits: Using a 13-signature model, the authors split ophthalmopathy from stable hyperthyroidism, with under 90% sensitivity and roughly 83% specificity. The authors also found most expanded thyroid clonotypes above 0.001 frequency in blood.

Clinicians diagnosed using symptoms, serum thyroxine, TRAb, thyroid ultrasound and orbital computed tomography. Isolation of PBMCs was performed using over 8.5 ml of fresh peripheral blood. The sequenced sample consisted of peripheral blood. The receptor's source is a young woman with Graves' ophthalmopathy. The J gene is TRBJ2-7, the V gene TRBV7-2; no firm D call. CDR3 residues: CASSYRHGRDEQYF. The CDR3 nucleotides are TGTGCCAGCAGCTATAGACACGGACGCGACGAGCAGTACTTC.